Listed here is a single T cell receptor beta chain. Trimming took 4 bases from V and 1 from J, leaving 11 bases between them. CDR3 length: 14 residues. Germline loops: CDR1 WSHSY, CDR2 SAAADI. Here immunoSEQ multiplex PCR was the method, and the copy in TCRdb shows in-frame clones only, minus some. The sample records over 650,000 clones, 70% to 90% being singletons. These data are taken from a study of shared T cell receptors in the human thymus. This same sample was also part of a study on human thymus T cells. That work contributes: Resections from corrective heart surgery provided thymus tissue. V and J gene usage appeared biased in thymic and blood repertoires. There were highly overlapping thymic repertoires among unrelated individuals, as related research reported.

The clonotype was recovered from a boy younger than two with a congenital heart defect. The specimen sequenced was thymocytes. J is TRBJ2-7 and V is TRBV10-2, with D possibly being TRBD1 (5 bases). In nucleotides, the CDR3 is TGCGCCAGCAGTGTGTCCAGGGCGTCCTACGAGCAGTACTTC. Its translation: CASSVSRASYEQYF.